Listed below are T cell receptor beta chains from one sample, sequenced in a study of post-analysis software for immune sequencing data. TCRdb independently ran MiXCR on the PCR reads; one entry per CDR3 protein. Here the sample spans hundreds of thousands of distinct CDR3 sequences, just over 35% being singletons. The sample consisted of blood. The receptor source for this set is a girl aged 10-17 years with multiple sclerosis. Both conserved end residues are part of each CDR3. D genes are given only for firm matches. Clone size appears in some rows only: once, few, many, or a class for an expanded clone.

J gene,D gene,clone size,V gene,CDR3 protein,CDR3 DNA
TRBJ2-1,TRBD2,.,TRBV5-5,CASSSHSGRYNEQFF,TGTGCCAGCAGCTCCCACAGCGGGAGGTACAATGAGCAGTTCTTC
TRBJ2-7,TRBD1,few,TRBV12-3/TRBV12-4,CASRDRGEAEQYF,TGTGCCAGCAGGGACAGGGGAGAGGCCGAGCAGTACTTC
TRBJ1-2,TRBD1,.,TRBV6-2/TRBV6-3,CASSQSANRGYGYTF,TGTGCCAGCAGCCAATCAGCAAACAGGGGCTATGGCTACACCTTC
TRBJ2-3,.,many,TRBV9,CASSFTWGEGDTQYF,TGTGCCAGCAGTTTTACTTGGGGGGAAGGAGATACGCAGTATTTT
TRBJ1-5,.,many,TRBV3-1,CASSHGDGTPNQPQHF,TGTGCCAGCAGCCACGGGGATGGGACACCGAATCAGCCCCAGCATTTT
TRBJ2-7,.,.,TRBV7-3,CASSFWQGTYEQYF,TGTGCCAGCAGCTTCTGGCAGGGGACCTACGAGCAGTACTTC
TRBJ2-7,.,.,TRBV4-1,CASSQGDEQYF,TGTGCCAGCAGCCAGGGCGACGAGCAGTACTTC
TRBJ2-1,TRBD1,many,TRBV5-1,CASSLVGTGAYNEQFF,TGCGCCAGCAGCTTGGTCGGGACAGGGGCCTACAATGAGCAGTTCTTC
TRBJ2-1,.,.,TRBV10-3,CAISGEGSYNEQFF,TGTGCCATCAGTGGCGAGGGGTCCTACAATGAGCAGTTCTTC
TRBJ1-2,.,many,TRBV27,CASSSSGFGYTF,TGTGCCAGCAGTTCTTCAGGCTTCGGCTACACCTTC
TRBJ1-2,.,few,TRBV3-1,CASSQDRPTGGYTF,TGTGCCAGCAGCCAAGATCGTCCTACGGGGGGCTACACCTTC
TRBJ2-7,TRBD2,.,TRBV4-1,CASSLQLAGSSYEQYF,TGCGCCAGCAGCCTCCAACTAGCGGGCAGCTCCTACGAGCAGTACTTC
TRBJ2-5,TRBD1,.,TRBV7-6,CASGGAGGSMKETQYF,TGTGCCAGCGGGGGCGCAGGGGGCTCGATGAAGGAGACCCAGTACTTC
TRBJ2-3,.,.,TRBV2,CASSGDSDTQYF,TGTGCCAGCAGCGGGGATTCAGATACGCAGTATTTT
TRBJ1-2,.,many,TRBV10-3,CATSAGEDYGYTF,TGTGCCACCTCTGCGGGGGAGGACTATGGCTACACCTTC
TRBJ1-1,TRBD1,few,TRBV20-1,CSAMTGKGTEAFF,TGCAGTGCGATGACAGGGAAGGGTACTGAAGCTTTCTTT
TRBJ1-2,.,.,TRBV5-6,CASSRQDYGYTF,TGTGCCAGCAGCCGGCAGGACTATGGCTACACCTTC
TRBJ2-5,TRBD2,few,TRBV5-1,CASSFRLAGASKIQETQYF,TGCGCCAGCAGCTTCCGGCTAGCGGGGGCGTCGAAAATACAAGAGACCCAGTACTTC
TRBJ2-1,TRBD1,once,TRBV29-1,CSVVQGALDEQFF,TGCAGCGTGGTACAGGGGGCTTTGGATGAGCAGTTCTTC
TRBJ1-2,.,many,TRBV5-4,CASSSGPGFGYTF,TGTGCCAGCAGCTCCGGGCCAGGTTTTGGCTACACCTTC
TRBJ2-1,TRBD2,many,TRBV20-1,CSARPPGRSYNEQFF,TGCAGTGCTAGACCCCCCGGGAGGAGTTACAATGAGCAGTTCTTC
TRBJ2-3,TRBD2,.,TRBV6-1,CASSELGGSVADTQYF,TGTGCCAGCAGTGAATTGGGCGGGAGCGTCGCAGATACGCAGTATTTT
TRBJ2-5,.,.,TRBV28,CASGYRYQYF,TGTGCCAGCGGATACAGATATCAGTACTTC
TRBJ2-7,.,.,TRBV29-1,CSVPSESGYEQYF,TGCAGCGTTCCAAGCGAATCCGGCTACGAGCAGTACTTC
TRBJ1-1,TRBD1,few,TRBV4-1,CASSQGQGPMNTEAFF,TGCGCCAGCAGCCAAGGACAGGGCCCGATGAACACTGAAGCTTTCTTT
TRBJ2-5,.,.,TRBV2,CASSEEGQAKETQYF,TGTGCCAGCAGTGAGGAGGGGCAGGCGAAAGAGACCCAGTACTTC
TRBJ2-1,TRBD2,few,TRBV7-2,CASSFRLWTSGGSNEQFF,TGTGCCAGCAGCTTTCGTCTTTGGACTAGCGGGGGAAGCAATGAGCAGTTCTTC
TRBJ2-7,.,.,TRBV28,CASSLTGGRSDEQYF,TGTGCCAGCAGTTTAACGGGGGGCCGCTCCGACGAGCAGTACTTC
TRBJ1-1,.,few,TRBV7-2,CASSRSNMNTEAFF,TGTGCCAGCAGCCGCAGCAACATGAACACTGAAGCTTTCTTT
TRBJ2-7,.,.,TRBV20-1,CSAGDNFEQYF,TGCAGTGCTGGTGACAACTTCGAGCAGTACTTC
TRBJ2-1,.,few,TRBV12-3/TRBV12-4,CASSPPGLNSYYNEQFF,TGTGCCAGCAGTCCCCCGGGGCTGAACTCGTACTACAATGAGCAGTTCTTC
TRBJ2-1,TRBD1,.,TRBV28,CASSLGTGEGSYNEQFF,TGTGCCAGCAGTTTAGGGACAGGGGAGGGGTCCTACAATGAGCAGTTCTTC
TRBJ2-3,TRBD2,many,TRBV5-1,CASSEQLAADTQYF,TGCGCCAGCAGCGAGCAACTAGCGGCAGATACGCAGTATTTT
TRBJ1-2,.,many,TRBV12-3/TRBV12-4,CASRGAGALRYGYTF,TGTGCCAGCAGGGGAGCAGGGGCGCTCCGGTATGGCTACACCTTC
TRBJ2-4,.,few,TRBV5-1,CASSLSGSSPRGSAYF,TGCGCCAGCAGCTTGTCCGGAAGCTCCCCCCGGGGGTCCGCGTACTTC
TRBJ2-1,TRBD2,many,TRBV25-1,CASSGSGEGYNEQFF,TGTGCCAGCAGTGGTAGCGGGGAGGGTTACAATGAGCAGTTCTTC
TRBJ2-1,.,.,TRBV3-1,CASSIRTLTRITHEQFF,TGTGCCAGCAGCATTCGAACCCTAACTCGGATCACCCATGAGCAGTTCTTC
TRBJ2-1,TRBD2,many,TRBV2,CASSEALAGGSWDNEQFF,TGTGCCAGCAGTGAAGCTCTAGCGGGAGGGTCGTGGGATAATGAGCAGTTCTTC
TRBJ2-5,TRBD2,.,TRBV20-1,CSARGGGAWTQYF,TGCAGTGCTAGAGGCGGGGGGGCCTGGACCCAGTACTTC
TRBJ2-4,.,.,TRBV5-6,CASSSRQYGLAKNIQYF,TGTGCCAGCAGCTCCAGACAGTATGGGCTCGCGAAAAACATTCAGTACTTC
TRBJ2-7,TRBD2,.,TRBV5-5,CASSFRTSSYEQYF,TGTGCCAGCAGCTTCCGGACTAGCAGCTACGAGCAGTACTTC
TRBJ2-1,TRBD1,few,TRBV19,CASSSGQIYNEQFF,TGTGCCAGTAGTTCGGGACAGATCTACAATGAGCAGTTCTTC
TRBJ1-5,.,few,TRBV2,CASSGMGNQPQHF,TGTGCCAGCAGTGGGATGGGGAATCAGCCCCAGCATTTT
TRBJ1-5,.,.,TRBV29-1,CSVSDGGQPQHF,TGCAGCGTCAGCGATGGGGGGCAGCCCCAGCATTTT
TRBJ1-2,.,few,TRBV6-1,CASSERGNYGYTF,TGTGCCAGCAGTGAAAGGGGGAACTATGGCTACACCTTC
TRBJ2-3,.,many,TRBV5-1,CASSLGGMDADTQYF,TGCGCCAGCAGCTTGGGAGGGATGGATGCAGATACGCAGTATTTT
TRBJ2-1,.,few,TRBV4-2,CASSQGFQSSYNEQFF,TGTGCCAGCAGCCAAGGATTCCAGAGCTCCTACAATGAGCAGTTCTTC
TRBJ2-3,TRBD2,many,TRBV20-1,CSLRGGRGADTQYF,TGCAGCCTGCGGGGCGGGAGGGGGGCAGATACGCAGTATTTT
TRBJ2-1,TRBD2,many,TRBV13,CASSSKISGSTGNEQFF,TGTGCCAGCAGCTCAAAGATTAGCGGGAGTACTGGCAATGAGCAGTTCTTC
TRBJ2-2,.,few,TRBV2,CASSEAANTGELFF,TGTGCCAGCAGTGAAGCAGCGAACACCGGGGAGCTGTTTTTT
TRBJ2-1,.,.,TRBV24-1,CATSDGAGQFF,TGTGCCACCAGTGATGGGGCTGGGCAGTTCTTC
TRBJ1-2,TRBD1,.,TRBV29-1,CSVERGQGYGYTF,TGCAGCGTTGAGAGGGGACAGGGCTATGGCTACACCTTC
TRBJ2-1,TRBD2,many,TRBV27,CASSREERGVYEQFF,TGTGCCAGCAGCCGCGAAGAGCGGGGGGTCTATGAGCAGTTCTTC
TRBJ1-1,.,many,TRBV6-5,CASSTDETSEAFF,TGTGCCAGCAGCACCGATGAAACCTCCGAAGCTTTCTTT
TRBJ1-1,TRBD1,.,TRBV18,CASSPLGGGQGNTETFF,TGTGCCAGCTCACCTCTCGGTGGGGGACAGGGGAACACTGAAACTTTCTTT
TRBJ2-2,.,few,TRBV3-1,CASSHHTGELFF,TGTGCCAGCAGCCACCACACCGGGGAGCTGTTTTTT
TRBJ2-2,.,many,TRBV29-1,CSVSRGGTGELFF,TGCAGCGTGTCCAGGGGGGGAACCGGGGAGCTGTTTTTT
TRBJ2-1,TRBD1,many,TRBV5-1,CASSFRGTGGSTEQFF,TGCGCCAGCAGCTTCCGCGGGACAGGGGGTAGTACTGAGCAGTTCTTC
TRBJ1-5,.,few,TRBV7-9,CASSWDITNQPQHF,TGTGCCAGCAGCTGGGACATCACCAATCAGCCCCAGCATTTT